The T cell receptor beta chain under discussion was sequenced for a study of T cell responses to AZD1222 COVID-19 vaccine. Study details: Pooling of second doses given at about 4 or about 12 weeks was done. Regarding the study as a whole: The repertoires were collected only after the peak T cell response.

As concerns this clone: Its antigen is unidentified.

Produced via immunoSEQ multiplex PCR; TCRdb's table is partial and in-frame only. The sample has about 96,000 clones, 80% to 90% seen once; the top ten hold 1.6%. The starting material was peripheral blood, obtained on day 0 of AZD1222 vaccination. This TCR derives from an adult in good health.

CDR3 region: CASSLWQGRTDTQYF. The CDR3 DNA follows: TGTGCCAGCAGTTTATGGCAGGGGAGGACAGATACGCAGTATTTT. The chain is built from TRBV28 and TRBJ2-3; D is tentatively TRBD1 or TRBD2 (6 bases each). Trimming cost V 0 bases and J 3 bases, with 10 bases left between them. Germline lookup yields CDR1 MDHEN and CDR2 SYDVKM. The CDR3 totals 15 residues. The variable domain in full, completed from reference TRBV28 and TRBJ2-3, reads DVKVTQSSRYLVKRTGEKVFLECVQDMDHENMFWYRQDPGLGLRLIYFSYDVKMKEKGDIPEGYSVSREKKERFSLILESASTNQTSMYLCASSLWQGRTDTQYFGPGTRLTVL.